These T cell receptor beta chains were read from a single sample in a study of early T cells in non-severe SARS-CoV-2 infection. TCRdb re-analysed the 5' RACE reads in MiXCR, keeping a single row per CDR3 protein. Seen here are about 64,000 distinct CDR3 sequences, about an eighth observed once, and the top ten hold 4.2%. The specimen was whole blood. Receptors were obtained from an adult who was a healthcare worker with PCR-confirmed SARS-CoV-2 infection or an uninfected control (not recorded which). The CDR3 runs from the conserved cysteine through the conserved F or W. D genes are given only for firm matches. Only part of the rows carry a size: once, few, many, or a class if the clone is expanded.

j_gene: TRBJ1-4; v_gene: TRBV20-1; d_gene: TRBD1; abundance: many; CDR3aa: CSARSGQGTEKLFF; CDR3nt: TGCAGTGCTAGATCGGGACAGGGCACTGAAAAACTGTTTTTT
j_gene: TRBJ2-1; v_gene: TRBV24-1; d_gene: .; abundance: .; CDR3aa: CATSDEDEQFF; CDR3nt: TGTGCCACCAGTGATGAGGATGAGCAGTTCTTC
j_gene: TRBJ2-7; v_gene: TRBV5-1; d_gene: TRBD1; abundance: few; CDR3aa: CASSLNRGYEQYF; CDR3nt: TGCGCCAGCAGCTTGAACAGGGGCTACGAGCAGTACTTC
j_gene: TRBJ2-3; v_gene: TRBV12-3/TRBV12-4; d_gene: .; abundance: many; CDR3aa: CASSYPFGTDTQYF; CDR3nt: TGTGCCAGCAGCTACCCCTTTGGCACAGATACGCAGTATTTT
j_gene: TRBJ1-1; v_gene: TRBV7-9; d_gene: .; abundance: .; CDR3aa: CASSLVREATEAFF; CDR3nt: TGTGCCAGCAGCTTAGTCAGGGAGGCGACTGAAGCTTTTTTT
j_gene: TRBJ2-7; v_gene: TRBV23-1; d_gene: .; abundance: .; CDR3aa: CASTPEARSYEQYF; CDR3nt: TGCGCCAGCACCCCCGAGGCCCGCTCCTACGAGCAGTACTTC
j_gene: TRBJ2-3; v_gene: TRBV6-6; d_gene: .; abundance: .; CDR3aa: CASTDPRVADTQYF; CDR3nt: TGTGCCAGCACCGACCCCCGGGTGGCAGATACGCAGTATTTT
j_gene: TRBJ1-5; v_gene: TRBV18; d_gene: .; abundance: .; CDR3aa: CASSPRASNQPQHF; CDR3nt: TGTGCCAGCTCGCCTAGGGCTAGCAATCAGCCCCAGCATTTT
j_gene: TRBJ1-1; v_gene: TRBV7-2; d_gene: .; abundance: .; CDR3aa: CASSLKSNTEAFF; CDR3nt: TGTGCCAGCAGCTTGAAAAGTAACACTGAAGCTTTCTTT
j_gene: TRBJ2-3; v_gene: TRBV5-1; d_gene: TRBD1; abundance: .; CDR3aa: CASSYGTGGTDTQYF; CDR3nt: TGCGCCAGCAGCTACGGGACAGGGGGGACAGATACGCAGTATTTT
j_gene: TRBJ1-4; v_gene: TRBV10-1; d_gene: .; abundance: few; CDR3aa: CASSSQGNEKLFF; CDR3nt: TGCGCCAGCAGCTCACAGGGAAACGAAAAACTGTTTTTT
j_gene: TRBJ2-3; v_gene: TRBV3-1; d_gene: TRBD1; abundance: few; CDR3aa: CASSKGQGTDTQYF; CDR3nt: TGTGCCAGCAGCAAAGGACAGGGCACAGATACGCAGTATTTT
j_gene: TRBJ2-6; v_gene: TRBV6-6; d_gene: .; abundance: .; CDR3aa: CASRSPGANVLTF; CDR3nt: TGTGCCAGCAGGTCTCCCGGGGCCAACGTCCTGACTTTC
j_gene: TRBJ2-1; v_gene: TRBV7-9; d_gene: .; abundance: .; CDR3aa: CATLGGGPLEQFF; CDR3nt: TGTGCCACCCTGGGCGGGGGCCCTTTGGAGCAGTTCTTC
j_gene: TRBJ2-5; v_gene: TRBV9; d_gene: .; abundance: few; CDR3aa: CASSVGRTDQETQYF; CDR3nt: TGTGCCAGCAGCGTAGGTCGGACAGACCAAGAGACCCAGTACTTC